The 5 T cell receptor beta chains presented below share a single source sample, sequenced in a study of T cell repertoires in cytomegalovirus infection. TCRdb redid the calling of the reads with MiXCR, one entry per CDR3 protein. The table has 150,000 to 200,000 distinct CDR3 sequences, roughly 28% seen once. Sequenced input: PBMCs. The source of these receptors is a human donor in good health (CMV status not recorded). Some clones in this sample may be carry-over from other donors' samples.

The chain recombines TRBV2 with TRBJ1-2; a possible D gene is TRBD1 (5 bases). V was cut by 10 bases and J by 1 base, with 10 bases left in between. CDR1 and CDR2 from the germline V gene are SNHLY and FYNNEI. The CDR3 covers 12 residues. The CDR3 sequence is CATGTDNYGYTF. For the CDR3, the DNA is TGTGCCACTGGGACTGATAACTATGGCTACACCTTC.

Remarks on this clonotype: This may be a read error, as it is one base from a much larger clone. The chain combines TRBV5-4 with TRBJ1-1; possible D gene TRBD1, 6 bases. The CDR3 sequence is 14 residues long. The germline V gene encodes CDR1 SGHNT and CDR2 YYREEE (reference sequence). Trimming left V 4 bases short and J 7 bases short, with 17 bases between. The CDR3 reads CASSNDRKSSEAFF. DNA of the CDR3: TGTGCCAGCAGCAACGACAGGAAGTCGAGTGAAGCTTTCTTT.

This clonotype was observed many times. The chain combines TRBV7-2 with TRBJ2-7, with a possible D match to TRBD1 (5 bases). Germline V lookup: CDR1 SGHTA, CDR2 FQGNSA. With 4 bases removed from V and 5 bases from J, the gap between germline ends came to 18 bases. There are 15 residues in the CDR3. As DNA, the CDR3 is TGTGCCAGCAGCTCTTCCCGCGGCAGGGCACACGAGCAGTACTTC. Its translation: CASSSSRGRAHEQYF.

This clonotype was counted between two and nine times. V and J are TRBV29-1 and TRBJ2-2, with D uncertain. Germline CDR1 reads SQVTM; CDR2 reads ANQGSEA. This CDR3 region has 13 residues. V lost 2 bases, J lost 2 bases, and 6 bases lay in between. CDR3 sequence reads: CSVEKGNTGELFF. CDR3 coding DNA: TGCAGCGTTGAAAAGGGCAACACCGGGGAGCTGTTTTTT.

This clonotype was detected only a few times. This chain uses TRBV5-4 with TRBJ2-2; no firm D call. Trimming shortened V by 3 bases and J by 2 bases, and 11 bases separated the two germline ends. The CDR3 extends over 15 amino acids. Germline CDR1 reads SGHNT; CDR2 reads YYREEE (reference sequence). DNA for the CDR3: TGTGCCAGCAGCTCGGACCAATATAACACCGGGGAGCTGTTTTTT. The encoded protein is CASSSDQYNTGELFF.